Described below is a single T cell receptor (beta chain) sequence and its context. Its target is unknown. This sample is drawn from a study of vaccination and CD4 T cells after COVID-19. CDR1 SGHTA and CDR2 FQGNSA come from the germline V gene. The CDR3 runs 15 residues. V lost 3 bases, J lost 2 bases, and 13 bases lay in between. The sample's treatment: roughly 10-day PBMC culture with coronavirus spike peptide pools or control peptides (ViraFEST assay). With the Oncomine TCR Beta short-read assay, DNA from cultured CD4+ T cells was sequenced. TCRdb processed the PCR reads anew with MiXCR; each CDR3 protein has one entry. The table has about 13,000 distinct CDR3 sequences, under 55% seen once. General observations from the study: Counts of SARS-CoV-2-reactive clonotypes had a median that went from about 20 to 38, a nonsignificant change.

The chain combines TRBV7-2 with TRBJ2-5; D could derive from TRBD1 or TRBD2 (5 bases each). This sample comprised CD4+ T cells from blood, cultured in vitro, obtained after SARS-CoV-2 vaccination. The sequence was collected from a human donor who had recovered from COVID-19. The CDR3 DNA is TGTGCCAGCAGCTTGACCAGGGACGGGCAAGAGACCCAGTACTTC. Translating gives CASSLTRDGQETQYF.